This passage covers 28 T cell receptor beta chains from one sample sequenced in a study of read filtering for tumor transcriptome and immune sequencing. From about 400 ng of RNA, a library with molecular barcoded alpha/delta and beta/gamma adaptors was made. TCRdb ran MiXCR on the reads and lists one entry per CDR3 protein. The sample carries about 86,000 distinct CDR3 sequences, more than 9% recorded once. Sequenced input: a population of CD138-negative cells sorted from bone marrow. The receptors originated from a donor at least 40 years old with multiple myeloma.

In nucleotides, the CDR3 is TGTGCCAGCTTACAGGTGGTCACTGGAACTTTCTTT. It encodes CASLQVVTGTFF. The J gene is TRBJ1-1, the V gene TRBV12-3 or TRBV12-4; TRBD1 might be the D (5 bases). Trimming shortened V by 8 bases and J by 12 bases, and 19 bases separated the two germline ends. This CDR3 spans 12 amino acids.

This clonotype was observed many times. The chain links TRBV20-1 to TRBJ1-1; D ambiguous. Germline loops: CDR1 DFQATT, CDR2 SNEGSKA (reference sequence). This CDR3 region has 13 residues. Trimming removed 0 bases at V and 1 base at J, with 6 bases between. The CDR3 nucleotides read TGCAGTGCTAGAGAGAGCGCGAACACTGAAGCTTTCTTT. The encoded protein is CSARESANTEAFF.

This clonotype came up many times. The chain employs TRBV4-1 and TRBJ2-2; D gene uncertain. The CDR3 length is 16 residues. Between the trimmed V and J ends, which lost 4 bases and 0 bases, there was a span of 12 bases. The germline gives CDR1 MGHRA, CDR2 YSYEKL. In DNA, the CDR3 is TGCGCCAGCAGCCCGCTCCGGAGCTCGAACACCGGGGAGCTGTTTTTT. It codes for CASSPLRSSNTGELFF.

Notes on this clonotype: This may arise from a read error, as a much more abundant clone is one base away. This sequence joins TRBV2 and TRBJ2-3; no reliable D call. Germline CDR1 SNHLY, CDR2 FYNNEI. The CDR3 runs to 14 residues. The CDR3 here is CSSRWYGPTDTQYF. The DNA for the CDR3 is TGTTCCAGCAGGTGGTACGGACCCACAGATACGCAGTATTTT.

This clonotype was observed a single time. Compared with germline, one end of the junction differs, possibly owing to a read error. The rearrangement links TRBV6-2 or TRBV6-3 to TRBJ2-7, with no clear D. The germline V gene has CDR1 MNHEY and CDR2 SVGEGT. The CDR3 length is 17 residues. The chain's CDR3 is CASSYPTCGESTYGQYF. The CDR3 DNA follows: TGTGCCAGCAGTTACCCAACTTGCGGTGAAAGCACCTACGGGCAGTACTTC.

Regarding this clonotype: This may stem from a read error, because a much larger clone lies one nucleotide away. CDR3 amino acids: CASSLAEGGSADTRYF. CDR3 coding DNA: TGCGCCAGCAGCTTGGCCGAGGGAGGTAGCGCAGATACGCGGTATTTT. The genes are TRBV5-1 and TRBJ2-3, with a possible D match to TRBD2 (6 bases). The germline gives CDR1 SGHRS, CDR2 YFSETQ. The CDR3 loop spans 16 amino acids.

This clonotype appeared many times. The chain employs TRBV29-1 and TRBJ2-1; TRBD2 might be the D (6 bases). Trimming cost V 5 bases and J 0 bases, with 11 bases left between them. The CDR3 covers 14 residues. Germline lookup yields CDR1 SQVTM and CDR2 ANQGSEA. The CDR3 is CSVLGGISYNEQFF. The CDR3 nucleotides read TGCAGCGTTCTTGGCGGGATCTCCTACAATGAGCAGTTCTTC.

This clonotype was found many times. The chain has TRBV29-1 and TRBJ2-2; D call uncertain. V gave up 4 bases and J gave up 0 bases, with 9 bases separating them. Looked up from germline, CDR1 is SQVTM and CDR2 is ANQGSEA. The CDR3 totals 14 residues. CDR3 DNA sequence: TGCAGCGTTGGGGCCCCGTCGAACACCGGGGAGCTGTTTTTT. Encoded protein: CSVGAPSNTGELFF.

V is TRBV4-1 and J is TRBJ2-3; no reliable D call. The CDR3 is made up of 14 amino acids. Trimming took off 3 bases at V and 6 bases at J, with 13 bases between the two ends. Germline-derived CDR1 and CDR2 are MGHRA and YSYEKL. CDR3 in DNA: TGCGCCAGCAGCCAGAGTTCCGTAGGGGATACGCAGTATTTT. Translated: CASSQSSVGDTQYF.

V gene TRBV29-1 combines with J gene TRBJ2-1; 15 nucleotides line up with TRBD2. V trimming: 7 bases; J trimming: 5 bases; junction bases outside the gene matches: 3. The CDR3 is 14 amino acids. The germline gives CDR1 SQVTM, CDR2 ANQGSEA. As DNA, the CDR3 is TGCAGCGGGGGACTAGCGGGAGGTAACAATGAGCAGTTCTTC. Translated, it gives CSGGLAGGNNEQFF.

A note on this clonotype: A much larger clone differs from this one at a single base, so this may be a read error. The chain joins TRBV3-1 to TRBJ2-5; 8 bases match TRBD2. The CDR3 consists of 16 residues. The germline CDR1 and CDR2 sequences are LGHDT and YNNKEL (reference sequence). The CDR3 coding sequence is TGTGCCAGCAGCCAAGGGACTAGCAGCCTCCAAGAGGCCCAGTACTTC. It translates to CASSQGTSSLQEAQYF.

With regard to this clonotype: A clone one base away is much larger, so this may be a read error. This chain uses TRBV7-2 with TRBJ2-3, with 8 bases matching TRBD2. The CDR3 runs to 16 residues. V trimming: 2 bases; J trimming: 6 bases; junction bases outside the gene matches: 10. CDR1 and CDR2 (germline): SGHTA, FQGNSA. The CDR3 region is CASSLIGTSGTDTQYF. The CDR3 DNA sequence: TGTGCCAGCAGCTTAATAGGGACTAGTGGGACCGATACGCAGTATTTT.

As regards this clonotype: The junction and the germline gene differ at one end; a read error may be behind it. This chain uses TRBV12-3 or TRBV12-4 with TRBJ2-1, with D hard to call. This CDR3 spans 16 amino acids. In DNA, the CDR3 is TGTGTCAGCAGTCTAGTCCCCCTGGGCCTATACAATGAGCAGTTCTTC. This encodes CVSSLVPLGLYNEQFF.

V is TRBV7-3 and J is TRBJ1-6; D gene ambiguous. Looked up from germline, CDR1 is SGHTA and CDR2 is FQGTGA. The germline V and J ends were trimmed by 2 bases and 9 bases, with 17 bases remaining between them. The CDR3 length is 16 residues. In DNA form, the CDR3 reads TGTGCCAGCAGCTTATTGCCCAGGAGTACTGGTTCACCCCTCCACTTT. It is translated as CASSLLPRSTGSPLHF.

With regard to this clonotype: In this CDR3 the conserved last residue, phenylalanine or tryptophan, is missing, so a read error is likely. V gene TRBV9 combines with J gene TRBJ2-1; 11 nucleotides align to TRBD2. The CDR3 consists of 15 residues. Trimming took 4 bases from V and 7 from J; bases not matched to a gene: 7. Germline CDR1 SGDLS, CDR2 YYNGEE. The chain's CDR3 is CASSPRLAGRNEQFL. The CDR3 nucleotides are TGTGCCAGCAGCCCCCGACTAGCGGGAAGGAATGAGCAGTTCCTC.

This clonotype has ten or more counts. V usage is TRBV29-1 and J usage is TRBJ2-3, with D uncertain. Trimming removed 5 bases from V and 4 bases from J, with 13 bases in between. The CDR3 has 13 amino acids. Germline CDR1 reads SQVTM; CDR2 reads ANQGSEA. The CDR3 is CSVYRLVPDTQYF. DNA for the CDR3: TGCAGCGTTTACCGGCTAGTCCCAGATACGCAGTATTTT.

This clonotype was counted ten times or more. The V gene is TRBV5-4, the J gene TRBJ2-7, with a tentative D call TRBD1 (6 bases). This CDR3 is built from 15 residues. Trimming cost V 4 bases and J 2 bases, with 16 bases left between them. Germline CDR1 is SGHNT and CDR2 is YYREEE (reference sequence). The CDR3 loop reads CASSPEQGAPYEQYF. The DNA of the CDR3 is TGTGCCAGCAGCCCCGAACAGGGTGCCCCCTACGAGCAGTACTTC.

This clonotype has ten or more counts. The genes are TRBV5-4 and TRBJ2-7; TRBD1 or TRBD2 may be the D gene (5 bases each). This CDR3 contains 14 residues. Germline V gene sequence: CDR1 SGHNT, CDR2 YYREEE (reference sequence). V gave up 0 bases and J gave up 8 bases, with 15 bases separating them. CDR3 loop: CASSLVGDPLQQYF. CDR3 sequence (DNA): TGTGCCAGCAGCTTGGTGGGGGATCCCCTCCAGCAGTACTTC.

A few counts support this clonotype. This chain links TRBV6-6 with TRBJ1-3; D unclear. The V and J ends lost 5 bases and 0 bases respectively, with 11 bases between them. This CDR3 has 15 residues. CDR1 MNHNY and CDR2 SVGAGI come from the germline V gene (reference sequence). CDR3 nucleotides: TGTGCCAGCAGTAAGGACCCTCGCTCTGGAAACACCATATATTTT. Its protein product is CASSKDPRSGNTIYF.

This clonotype has a count of ten or more. V usage is TRBV20-1 and J usage is TRBJ2-1; 7 nucleotides match TRBD2. J was trimmed by 7 bases and V by 6 bases; bases with no gene match: 15. CDR1 and CDR2 (germline): DFQATT, SNEGSKA (reference sequence). This CDR3 has 15 amino acids. The CDR3 here is CSAPSGGRAGNEQFF. The CDR3 coding sequence is TGCAGTGCCCCCTCGGGTGGGAGGGCCGGGAATGAGCAGTTCTTC.

The V and J genes are TRBV12-3 or TRBV12-4 and TRBJ1-5; TRBD1 matches 7 bases. The CDR3 has 15 amino acids. The V gene end was trimmed by 5 bases and the J gene end by 4 bases; junction bases not matched to a gene: 8. This chain's CDR3 is CASSRQGAGNQPQHF. The CDR3 nucleotides read TGTGCCAGCAGTAGACAGGGAGCAGGGAATCAGCCCCAGCATTTT.

There are many counts of this clonotype. The chain joins TRBV28 to TRBJ2-7, with D perhaps assigned TRBD1 or TRBD2 (5 bases each). The CDR3 extends over 15 amino acids. The V and J ends lost 6 bases and 4 bases respectively, with 19 bases between them. CDR1 MDHEN and CDR2 SYDVKM come from the germline V gene. Written as DNA, the CDR3 is TGTGCCAGCAGCCTAGCCCCAAGAGGGGCTTACGAGCAGTACTTC. It encodes CASSLAPRGAYEQYF. The variable domain in full, with the rest retrieved from reference TRBV28 and TRBJ2-7, is DVKVTQSSRYLVKRTGEKVFLECVQDMDHENMFWYRQDPGLGLRLIYFSYDVKMKEKGDIPEGYSVSREKKERFSLILESASTNQTSMYLCASSLAPRGAYEQYFGPGTRLTVT.

This clonotype was counted ten times or more. The chain recombines TRBV11-2 with TRBJ2-4; tentative D call: TRBD1 (6 bases). V gave up 10 bases and J gave up 0 bases, with 13 bases separating them. CDR1 SGHAT and CDR2 FQNNGV come from the germline V gene. The CDR3 contains 14 residues. DNA for the CDR3: TGTGCCACTGGACAGAGGGTAGCCAAAAACATTCAGTACTTC. Amino acids: CATGQRVAKNIQYF.

There are a few counts of this clonotype. This sequence may be a read error, since a much larger clone differs from it by one base. The chain carries TRBV5-1 and TRBJ2-3, with TRBD1 matching over 8 bases. This CDR3 has 14 amino acids. Germline V lookup: CDR1 SGHRS, CDR2 YFSETQ. The CDR3, as DNA: TGCGCCAGCAGCCGCAGGACAGGGTCAGATACGCTGTATTTT. This sequence encodes CASSRRTGSDTLYF.

This clonotype was counted ten times or more. The chain links TRBV24-1 to TRBJ2-5; D gene ambiguous. The germline CDR1 and CDR2 sequences are KGHDR and SFDVKD. Trimming left V 3 bases short and J 4 bases short, with 14 bases between. This CDR3 has 15 residues. The CDR3 bases are TGTGCCACCAGTGATGGGTTAGGTGGGATAGAGACCCAGTACTTC. It is translated as CATSDGLGGIETQYF.

This clonotype has a count of ten or more. V and J are TRBV6-6 and TRBJ1-1; weak D call: TRBD1 (5 bases). Trimming pared 0 bases from V and 1 base from J, leaving 18 bases between. The CDR3 sequence is 18 residues long. Germline loops: CDR1 MNHNY, CDR2 SVGAGI (reference sequence). The CDR3 spells CASSYSPRTTSKNTEAFF. CDR3 nucleotide sequence: TGTGCCAGCAGTTACTCCCCGAGGACAACGAGCAAGAACACTGAAGCTTTCTTT.

The table lists this clonotype with many counts. The chain has TRBV20-1 and TRBJ2-3, with 10 positions matching TRBD2. Germline V gene data show CDR1 as DFQATT and CDR2 as SNEGSKA (reference sequence). The CDR3 extends over 17 amino acids. With V trimmed by 0 bases and J by 1 base, 7 bases remained unmatched. CDR3 nucleotides: TGCAGTGCTAGAGATTCTACCGGGACTAGCGGCACAGATACGCAGTATTTT. Translation: CSARDSTGTSGTDTQYF.

This clonotype was counted ten times or more. The chain combines TRBV5-1 with TRBJ2-7, with D possibly being TRBD2 (5 bases). Trimming stripped 0 bases from V and 0 bases from J, with 10 bases between. The germline gives CDR1 SGHRS, CDR2 YFSETQ. The CDR3 is made up of 15 amino acids. CDR3 region: CASSLERQSSYEQYF. The CDR3 DNA is TGCGCCAGCAGCTTGGAGCGGCAAAGCTCCTACGAGCAGTACTTC.